Shown below are 2 T cell receptor beta chains from a single sample sequenced in a study of a mutant IDH1 vaccine in newly diagnosed glioma. Produced via immunoSEQ multiplex PCR; TCRdb's table is partial and in-frame only. The sample records over 30,000 clones, 60% to 85% being singletons. This sample's time point: baseline, week 1 (first vaccination visit). Stated treatment: pre-vaccination baseline after standard-of-care therapy. The source was peripheral blood mononuclear cells (PBMCs), collected from a glioma patient treated with radiotherapy, temozolomide or both. All receptors come from a man between 50 and 59 years old with glioma. Some clones in this sample may be carry-over from other donors' samples.

The chain is built from TRBV7-9 and TRBJ2-7; TRBD2 agrees at 10 bases. Germline CDR1 SEHNR, CDR2 FQNEAQ (reference sequence). CDR3 length equals 15 residues. The ends lost 5 bases at V and 3 bases at J; junction bases unmatched: 7. CDR3 DNA sequence: TGTGCCAGCAGCCCAGGGACTAGCGCGGACTACGAGCAGTACTTC. Protein: CASSPGTSADYEQYF.

The sample holds a few counts of this clone. The gene calls are TRBV11-3 and TRBJ1-1; D unresolved. CDR3 length: 14 amino acids. V shed 0 bases and J shed 2 bases, with 7 bases lying between them. Per the germline V gene, CDR1 is SGHNT and CDR2 is YENEEA. Written as DNA, the CDR3 is TGTGCCAGCAGCTTAGACTACAGCAACACTGAAGCTTTCTTT. Its translation is CASSLDYSNTEAFF.